The clone carrying this T cell receptor (beta chain) came up once. The data were taken from a study of high-grade serous ovarian cancer treatment subgroups. Repertoires were generated with immunoSEQ multiplex PCR, while TCRdb's copy carries only in-frame clones and drops some. The sample carries about 12,000 clones, 88% recorded once. The tumor samples were collected prior to definitive surgery or chemotherapy. Germline trimming cut 5 bases from V and 4 bases from J; bases unmatched to any gene: 3. The CDR3 runs to 14 residues. CDR1 is MNHEY, CDR2 SMNVEV, per germline (reference sequence). Sequencing was carried out using tumor tissue. The clonotype originates from a human donor with high-grade serous ovarian cancer. This chain joins TRBV27 and TRBJ1-1, with 11 positions matching TRBD1. CDR3 bases: TGTGCCAGCAGTCTCGGACAGGGGGCCACTGAAGCTTTCTTT. This translates into CASSLGQGATEAFF.